Presented here are 2 T cell receptor beta chains from one specimen sequenced in a study of CD8+CD57+ T cells in acquired aplastic anemia (dated by TCRdb to 2016 to 2018). These reads were obtained on an Illumina HiSeq 2000. Genomic DNA served as template for TCR beta VDJ combination and CDR3 sequence profiling. TCRdb reanalyzed the raw reads on its own, using fastp at Q25 for trimming and MiXCR for clone calling, and kept in-frame beta chains. Every entry covers one CDR3 protein and lists the most common genes and DNA from its rows. The sample includes approximately 200,000 distinct CDR3 sequences, with around three fifths observed a single time. About 45% of the sample goes to the ten largest clones. Sequenced: sorted CD4+, CD8+, or CD8+CD57+ T cells (not recorded which) from PBMCs. The receptors derive from a human donor with severe aplastic anemia or a healthy control (not recorded which).

This clonotype showed up just a few times. The chain carries TRBV7-3 and TRBJ2-3; D gene ambiguous. CDR3 length: 14 residues. The germline V gene encodes CDR1 SGHTA and CDR2 FQGTGA. Trimming left V 5 bases short and J 2 bases short, with 11 bases between. CDR3 loop: CASSDVVTTDTQYF. DNA of the CDR3: TGTGCCAGCAGCGACGTAGTTACCACAGATACGCAGTATTTT.

In its sample, this clonotype was seen a few times. Since a much larger clone is just one base distant, this may be a read error. The chain has TRBV11-2 and TRBJ1-1; D not resolved. Germline V gives CDR1 SGHAT, CDR2 FQNNGV. The CDR3 totals 14 residues. CDR3 coding DNA: TGTGCCGGCAGCTTAGGAGGAGTAGACACTGAAGCTTTCTTT. Protein sequence: CAGSLGGVDTEAFF.